This passage covers 27 T cell receptor beta chains from one sample sequenced in a study of siplizumab effects on memory and regulatory T cells. This table comes from immunoSEQ multiplex PCR, and its TCRdb copy is limited to in-frame clones, with some not included. The sample includes tens of thousands of clones, over 75% seen only once; the top ten take less than 0.35%. The sequenced sample consisted of naive CD8+ T cells sorted from blood. These receptor sequences come from a human donor in good health.

The chain is built from TRBV5-6 and TRBJ2-7; D call uncertain. Germline CDR1 SGHDT, CDR2 YYEEEE. Trimming pared 0 bases from V and 5 bases from J, leaving 12 bases between. The CDR3 spans 14 residues. CDR3 protein: CASSLGVGINEQYF. Written as DNA, the CDR3 is TGTGCCAGCAGCTTGGGGGTGGGAATAAACGAGCAGTACTTC.

The V gene is TRBV7-8, the J gene TRBJ1-1; D unresolved. V gave up 2 bases and J gave up 0 bases, with 16 bases separating them. The CDR3 is made up of 17 amino acids. The germline V gene has CDR1 SGHVS and CDR2 FQNEAQ. CDR3 sequence (DNA): TGTGCCAGCAGCTTATCGCGGGCCGGCCCCATGAACACTGAAGCTTTCTTT. Amino acid sequence: CASSLSRAGPMNTEAFF. Variable domain in full (rest from reference TRBV7-8 and TRBJ1-1): GAGVSQSPRYKVAKRGQDVALRCDPISGHVSLFWYQQALGQGPEFLTYFQNEAQLDKSGLPSDRFFAERPEGSVSTLKIQRTQQEDSAVYLCASSLSRAGPMNTEAFFGQGTRLTVV.

This rearrangement joins TRBV11-2 to TRBJ2-3; 11 nucleotides match TRBD2. Germline CDR1 and CDR2: SGHAT and FQNNGV. CDR3 size: 17 residues. The V and J ends lost 0 bases and 2 bases, in that order; junction bases with no gene match: 4. CDR3 region: CASSLEGTSGTTDTQYF. CDR3 coding DNA: TGTGCCAGCAGCTTAGAGGGGACTAGCGGAACCACAGATACGCAGTATTTT.

J is TRBJ2-1 and V is TRBV9, with a possible D match to TRBD2 (6 bases). The CDR3 is 12 residues long. Germline assignment: CDR1 SGDLS and CDR2 YYNGEE. V was shortened by 4 bases and J by 7 bases, with 9 bases between the two germline ends. DNA of the CDR3: TGTGCCAGCAGCTCGGGAGTAAATGAGCAGTTCTTC. Encoded protein: CASSSGVNEQFF.

The rearrangement joins TRBV7-9 to TRBJ2-7; D gene uncertain. Germline V gene data show CDR1 as SEHNR and CDR2 as FQNEAQ (reference sequence). This CDR3 spans 13 amino acids. V was clipped by 2 bases and J by 5 bases, with 10 bases between them. CDR3 DNA: TGTGCCAGCAGCTTAAAAGGGTTCGACGAGCAGTACTTC. Its protein product is CASSLKGFDEQYF. Full variable domain (missing parts from reference TRBV7-9 and TRBJ2-7): DTGVSQNPRHKITKRGQNVTFRCDPISEHNRLYWYRQTLGQGPEFLTYFQNEAQLEKSRLLSDRFSAERPKGSFSTLEIQRTEQGDSAMYLCASSLKGFDEQYFGPGTRLTVT.

CDR3 nucleotide sequence: TGTGCCAGCACCTCCCCGGGACTAGCGGGGTACAATGAGCAGTTCTTC. Translation: CASTSPGLAGYNEQFF. The chain carries TRBV11-2 and TRBJ2-1, with 13 bases matching TRBD2. This CDR3 has 16 residues. J lost 4 bases, V lost 7 bases, and 7 bases had no gene match. In germline, CDR1 is SGHAT, CDR2 FQNNGV.

This chain joins TRBV19 and TRBJ2-1, with TRBD2 matching 11 bases. With 3 bases clipped from V and 8 bases from J, the junction kept 9 bases outside the gene matches. This CDR3 has 16 residues. Germline V gene lookup returns CDR1 LNHDA and CDR2 SQIVND (reference sequence). As DNA, the CDR3 is TGTGCCAGTAGTATTTTTTCGAGACTAGCGGGATATGAGCAGTTCTTC. It encodes CASSIFSRLAGYEQFF.

The V and J genes are TRBV14 and TRBJ1-1; D might be TRBD1 (5 bases). V was cut by 1 base and J by 3 bases, with 9 bases left in between. Germline-derived CDR1 and CDR2 are SGHDN and FVKESK. CDR3 size: 14 residues. The CDR3 sequence is CASSQVGTYTEAFF. In DNA, the CDR3 is TGTGCCAGCAGCCAAGTCGGGACCTACACTGAAGCTTTCTTT.

This chain uses TRBV5-4 with TRBJ2-3; TRBD2 agrees at 15 bases. The CDR3 sequence is 15 residues long. Germline assignment: CDR1 SGHNT and CDR2 YYREEE (reference sequence). With 3 bases clipped from V and 6 bases from J, the junction kept 2 bases outside the gene matches. CDR3 sequence reads: CASSSGLAGGDTQYF. CDR3 bases: TGTGCCAGCAGCTCCGGACTAGCGGGGGGGGATACGCAGTATTTT. Looking up the rest from reference TRBV5-4 and TRBJ2-3 gives the full variable domain: ETGVTQSPTHLIKTRGQQVTLRCSSQSGHNTVSWYQQALGQGPQFIFQYYREEENGRGNFPPRFSGLQFPNYSSELNVNALELDDSALYLCASSSGLAGGDTQYFGPGTRLTVL.

The rearrangement links TRBV10-1 to TRBJ2-1; TRBD2 aligns across 9 bases. Germline CDR1 and CDR2: WNHNN and SYGVQD (reference sequence). This CDR3 contains 15 residues. The V and J ends lost 5 bases and 7 bases, in that order; junction bases with no gene match: 9. The CDR3 here is CASSSSGRNGNEQFF. For the CDR3, the DNA is TGCGCCAGCAGTTCAAGCGGGAGGAACGGGAATGAGCAGTTCTTC.

This clone came up once. The gene calls are TRBV10-3 and TRBJ2-5; a possible D gene is TRBD2 (6 bases). CDR1 is ENHRY, CDR2 SYGVKD, per germline. The germline V and J ends were trimmed by 5 bases and 5 bases, with 12 bases remaining between them. This CDR3 contains 13 residues. The CDR3 loop reads CAISYKRGETQYF. The DNA for the CDR3 is TGTGCCATCAGTTACAAACGGGGGGAGACCCAGTACTTC.

The gene calls are TRBV7-2 and TRBJ1-6; a possible D gene is TRBD1 (6 bases). CDR1 is SGHTA and CDR2 is FQGNSA in the germline V gene. The CDR3 consists of 14 residues. V lost 8 bases, J lost 5 bases, and 13 bases lay in between. CDR3 in amino acids: CASSEGGDNSPLHF. The CDR3 DNA reads TGTGCCAGCTCTGAGGGGGGGGATAATTCACCCCTCCACTTT.

The V and J genes are TRBV4-1 and TRBJ1-5; TRBD1 is a possible D gene (5 bases). The CDR3 is made up of 17 amino acids. The V and J ends lost 1 base and 4 bases respectively, with 17 bases between them. Germline V gene lookup returns CDR1 MGHRA and CDR2 YSYEKL. CDR3 loop: CASSQVLGQGNNQPQHF. The CDR3 DNA sequence: TGCGCCAGCAGCCAAGTCCTTGGCCAGGGCAATAATCAGCCCCAGCATTTT.

This clone was recorded a few times. The genes are TRBV7-9 and TRBJ1-2; 8 bases match TRBD1. This CDR3 has 15 amino acids. The junction had 8 bases not matched to a gene; V was cut back by 4 bases and J by 4 bases. Germline V gene data show CDR1 as SEHNR and CDR2 as FQNEAQ (reference sequence). CDR3 nucleotide sequence: TGTGCCAGCAGCTCGACAGGGGCCCTATTCTATGGCTACACCTTC. It codes for CASSSTGALFYGYTF.

The genes are TRBV19 and TRBJ2-1; no clear D. Trimming removed 1 base from V and 6 bases from J, with 7 bases in between. This CDR3 region has 13 residues. From germline, CDR1 is LNHDA and CDR2 SQIVND (reference sequence). The CDR3 loop reads CASSIGPGNEQFF. The CDR3 coding sequence is TGTGCCAGTAGTATAGGCCCGGGCAATGAGCAGTTCTTC.

The chain has TRBV9 and TRBJ2-2; D remains ambiguous. V lost 0 bases, J lost 4 bases, and 10 bases lay in between. Germline values: CDR1 SGDLS, CDR2 YYNGEE. The CDR3 spans 15 residues. CDR3 in DNA: TGTGCCAGCAGCGTAGTGGCAGTAGGCACCGGGGAGCTGTTTTTT. Residues: CASSVVAVGTGELFF.

The chain uses TRBV9 and TRBJ2-3, with 10 bases matching TRBD1. The V segment lost 4 bases and the J segment 3 bases; nucleotides outside the gene matches: 2. Germline CDR1 and CDR2: SGDLS and YYNGEE. There are 14 residues in the CDR3. This CDR3 is CASSPDRGTDTQYF. The CDR3, as DNA: TGTGCCAGCAGCCCGGACAGGGGGACAGATACGCAGTATTTT.

The chain couples TRBV9 to TRBJ2-7; the D gene is possibly TRBD2 (5 bases). This CDR3 region has 15 residues. Trimming removed 0 bases at V and 0 bases at J, with 10 bases between. Germline V gives CDR1 SGDLS, CDR2 YYNGEE. The CDR3 loop is CASSVGLTTSYEQYF. The CDR3, as DNA: TGTGCCAGCAGCGTAGGCCTGACTACCTCCTACGAGCAGTACTTC.

The rearrangement links TRBV5-5 to TRBJ1-2, with 9 bases that match TRBD1. CDR1 SGHKS and CDR2 YYEKEE come from the germline V gene (reference sequence). V lost 1 base to trimming and J lost 4 bases; unmatched junction nucleotides: 11. The CDR3 spans 17 residues. CDR3 DNA sequence: TGTGCCAGCAGCTTGTTTCGACAGGGGGAGGTGGGCTATGGCTACACCTTC. Translating gives CASSLFRQGEVGYGYTF. Full variable domain (outside the CDR3, taken from reference TRBV5-5 and TRBJ1-2): DAGVTQSPTHLIKTRGQQVTLRCSPISGHKSVSWYQQVLGQGPQFIFQYYEKEERGRGNFPDRFSARQFPNYSSELNVNALLLGDSALYLCASSLFRQGEVGYGYTFGSGTRLTVV.

The rearrangement joins TRBV19 to TRBJ2-1; 8 bases line up with TRBD2. Germline values: CDR1 LNHDA, CDR2 SQIVND (reference sequence). The V gene end was trimmed by 3 bases and the J gene end by 3 bases; junction bases not matched to a gene: 7. CDR3 length: 16 amino acids. The chain's CDR3 is CASSIWGGGIYNEQFF. The CDR3, as DNA: TGTGCCAGTAGTATCTGGGGCGGGGGGATCTACAATGAGCAGTTCTTC.

The chain links TRBV27 to TRBJ2-1; D perhaps matches TRBD2 (5 bases). Germline V CDR1 and CDR2: MNHEY, SMNVEV (reference sequence). Trimming removed 3 bases at V and 4 bases at J, with 10 bases between. This CDR3 contains 14 residues. The CDR3 DNA reads TGTGCCAGCAGTTTCGGTCTAGCTTACAATGAGCAGTTCTTC. Its translation is CASSFGLAYNEQFF.

The chain employs TRBV12-5 and TRBJ2-1; 7 bases align to TRBD1. The CDR3 runs 13 residues. Trimming at V came to 9 bases and at J to 10 bases, leaving 12 bases not matched to a gene. Germline CDR1 is LGHNT and CDR2 is FRNRAP. This CDR3 is CASHGTVFYEQFF. The CDR3 DNA reads TGTGCTAGCCATGGGACAGTTTTTTACGAGCAGTTCTTC.

This chain joins TRBV7-2 and TRBJ2-7; the D is unclear. The CDR3 has 15 residues. V lost 6 bases and J lost 3, with 18 bases in between. Germline V gene data show CDR1 as SGHTA and CDR2 as FQGNSA. The CDR3 is CASRLTTRGDYEQYF. The CDR3 DNA is TGTGCCAGCAGGCTAACGACTCGTGGGGACTACGAGCAGTACTTC.

J is TRBJ2-5 and V is TRBV7-9; 8 bases are shared with TRBD1. Germline V gene lookup returns CDR1 SEHNR and CDR2 FQNEAQ (reference sequence). V trimming: 1 base; J trimming: 6 bases; junction bases outside the gene matches: 10. The CDR3 spans 16 residues. The DNA of the CDR3 is TGTGCCAGCAGCTTAGTTCCGGACAGGGATTGGAAGACCCAGTACTTC. Its protein is CASSLVPDRDWKTQYF.

V usage is TRBV7-6 and J usage is TRBJ1-5; D possibly corresponds to TRBD1 (5 bases). The germline V gene encodes CDR1 SGHVS and CDR2 FNYEAQ. This CDR3 region has 15 residues. V was cut by 2 bases and J by 5 bases, with 13 bases left in between. The CDR3 nucleotides are TGTGCCAGCAGCTTATCAATCGGGGGAGATCAGCCCCAGCATTTT. Translated: CASSLSIGGDQPQHF.

The rearrangement uses TRBV6-6 and TRBJ2-7; perhaps TRBD2 as D (6 bases). Germline loops: CDR1 MNHNY, CDR2 SVGAGI (reference sequence). This CDR3 is 14 amino acids long. Trimming left V 2 bases short and J 3 bases short, with 11 bases between. The CDR3 DNA is TGTGCCAGCAGTTACCCGGGACTTAGCTACGAGCAGTACTTC. This translates into CASSYPGLSYEQYF.

The CDR3 DNA follows: TGTGCCAGCAGTCTACAATACTCCTACGAGCAGTACTTC. The encoded protein is CASSLQYSYEQYF. The V gene is TRBV27, the J gene TRBJ2-7; D ambiguous. The CDR3 is made up of 13 amino acids. Trimming removed 5 bases at V and 0 bases at J, with 8 bases between. Per the germline V gene, CDR1 is MNHEY and CDR2 is SMNVEV (reference sequence).